Listed here are 18 T cell receptor beta chains from one sample, sequenced in a study of OX40 agonist ivuxolimab in advanced cancers. Sequencing was performed with immunoSEQ multiplex PCR; in TCRdb, only in-frame clones are kept and a portion is missing. The table has more than 60,000 clones, 65% to 85% seen once. This material consisted of CD4+ or CD8+ T cells sorted from blood, taken in a trial of the OX40 agonist ivuxolimab. Receptors were obtained from an adult with an advanced solid tumor such as melanoma, head and neck, liver or kidney cancer.

This clone is a singleton in its sample. J is TRBJ1-2 and V is TRBV10-3, with a tentative D call TRBD1 (5 bases). The CDR3 covers 16 residues. CDR1 and CDR2 from the germline V gene are ENHRY and SYGVKD. The V and J ends lost 3 bases and 2 bases respectively, with 16 bases between them. The CDR3 DNA is TGTGCCATCAGTGAATCGGGGAGGGGCGCGAACTATGGCTACACCTTC. Its protein is CAISESGRGANYGYTF.

This clone was picked up one time. Other DNA sequences within the sample encode an identical CDR3. The rearrangement uses TRBV6-1 and TRBJ1-1; D call uncertain. The ends were cut back, 5 bases at V and 4 bases at J, with 5 bases in the middle. This CDR3 has 11 amino acids. Germline V lookup: CDR1 MNHNS, CDR2 SASEGT. The CDR3 DNA reads TGTGCCAGCAGTTTGGGCACTGAAGCTTTCTTT. Translating gives CASSLGTEAFF.

The gene calls are TRBV4-3 and TRBJ1-2, with unresolved D. In germline, CDR1 is LGHNA, CDR2 YSLEER. The CDR3 contains 17 residues. Trimming shortened V by 0 bases and J by 6 bases, and 20 bases separated the two germline ends. The CDR3 sequence: CASSQDLGPGLGNGYTF. In DNA, the CDR3 is TGCGCCAGCAGCCAAGATCTGGGTCCGGGGTTAGGCAATGGCTACACCTTC.

V gene TRBV7-9 combines with J gene TRBJ1-3; D not resolved. Germline V lookup: CDR1 SEHNR, CDR2 FQNEAQ (reference sequence). V lost 1 base, J lost 3 bases, and 10 bases lay in between. There are 15 residues in the CDR3. CDR3 nucleotide sequence: TGTGCCAGCAGCTTAGATCCTCCGAATGGAAACACCATATATTTT. It encodes CASSLDPPNGNTIYF.

The chain couples TRBV9 to TRBJ2-5, with TRBD1 identical over 9 bases. The length of the CDR3 is 17 residues. The ends lost 0 bases at V and 4 bases at J; junction bases unmatched: 10. Germline V CDR1 and CDR2: SGDLS, YYNGEE. The CDR3 is CASSVAGNRGQGETQYF. The CDR3 nucleotides read TGTGCCAGCAGCGTAGCTGGGAACAGGGGGCAGGGAGAGACCCAGTACTTC.

The genes are TRBV28 and TRBJ1-5; D is uncertain. Germline loops: CDR1 MDHEN, CDR2 SYDVKM. With 5 bases removed from V and 2 bases from J, the gap between germline ends came to 10 bases. The CDR3 is 14 residues long. CDR3 in amino acids: CASSLESGNQPQHF. The CDR3 DNA reads as TGTGCCAGCAGTCTGGAGTCGGGCAATCAGCCCCAGCATTTT.

This rearrangement joins TRBV7-6 to TRBJ2-3; the match to TRBD2 covers 10 bases. J lost 2 bases, V lost 5 bases, and 10 bases had no gene match. CDR3 length: 17 amino acids. The germline V gene has CDR1 SGHVS and CDR2 FNYEAQ. Written as DNA, the CDR3 is TGTGCCAGCAGCCCCACACCCCTAGCGGGGGCCACAGATACGCAGTATTTT. Residues: CASSPTPLAGATDTQYF.

The rearrangement links TRBV5-1 to TRBJ2-7; D may be TRBD1 or TRBD2 (5 bases each). V lost 4 bases, J lost 7 bases, and 12 bases lay in between. The CDR3 spans 12 residues. Germline CDR1 SGHRS, CDR2 YFSETQ. This chain's CDR3 is CASSNDEGEQYF. CDR3 sequence (DNA): TGCGCCAGCAGCAACGACGAGGGGGAGCAGTACTTC.

V gene TRBV7-6 combines with J gene TRBJ1-5, with unresolved D. The CDR3 covers 15 residues. Germline V gene data show CDR1 as SGHVS and CDR2 as FNYEAQ. The V gene lost 1 base and the J gene lost 1 base, with 8 bases spanning the gap. The CDR3, as DNA: TGTGCCAGCAGCTTAGAGGTAGGGAGCAATCAGCCCCAGCATTTT. As protein: CASSLEVGSNQPQHF. The whole variable domain, remainder taken from reference TRBV7-6 and TRBJ1-5, is GAGVSQSPRYKVTKRGQDVALRCDPISGHVSLYWYRQALGQGPEFLTYFNYEAQQDKSGLPNDRFSAERPEGSISTLTIQRTEQRDSAMYRCASSLEVGSNQPQHFGDGTRLSIL.

The chain recombines TRBV4-1 with TRBJ1-1; D gene unclear. V lost 0 bases to trimming and J lost 1 base, with 6 bases between them. The CDR3 is made up of 14 amino acids. The germline gives CDR1 MGHRA, CDR2 YSYEKL. CDR3 protein: CASSQDIPNTEAFF. The CDR3 nucleotides are TGCGCCAGCAGCCAAGATATCCCGAACACTGAAGCTTTCTTT.

This chain's CDR3 is CATTAGQVANYGYTF. CDR3 nucleotide sequence: TGTGCCACCACCGCGGGGCAGGTGGCTAACTATGGCTACACCTTC. This chain links TRBV10-3 with TRBJ1-2; a possible D gene is TRBD1 (5 bases). Germline V gene sequence: CDR1 ENHRY, CDR2 SYGVKD. The length of the CDR3 is 15 residues. V was trimmed by 10 bases and J by 0 bases, leaving 18 bases between them.

This chain links TRBV5-1 with TRBJ2-1; unclear D gene. This CDR3 is built from 14 residues. The germline CDR1 and CDR2 sequences are SGHRS and YFSETQ. V lost 1 base and J 7 bases, leaving 12 bases between the germline ends. The CDR3 protein is CASSLKELENEQFF. CDR3 DNA: TGCGCCAGCAGCTTGAAGGAGTTGGAGAATGAGCAGTTCTTC.

This clone was seen just once. The chain couples TRBV28 to TRBJ1-2, with D possibly TRBD1 on 6 matching bases. Germline V gene lookup returns CDR1 MDHEN and CDR2 SYDVKM. The CDR3 sequence is 15 residues long. V was trimmed by 5 bases and J by 5 bases, leaving 18 bases between them. CDR3 sequence reads: CASSRTGPSGYGYTF. CDR3 bases: TGTGCCAGCAGTAGAACAGGGCCCTCAGGGTATGGCTACACCTTC.

This chain links TRBV19 with TRBJ1-6; D is ambiguous. Trimming pared 5 bases from V and 5 bases from J, leaving 13 bases between. The CDR3 is 15 amino acids. Germline CDR1 reads LNHDA; CDR2 reads SQIVND (reference sequence). This CDR3 reads CASSWSALDNSPLHF. As DNA, the CDR3 is TGTGCCAGTAGTTGGAGCGCACTCGATAATTCACCCCTCCACTTT. The whole variable domain, filled in from reference TRBV19 and TRBJ1-6, reads DGGITQSPKYLFRKEGQNVTLSCEQNLNHDAMYWYRQDPGQGLRLIYYSQIVNDFQKGDIAEGYSVSREKKESFPLTVTSAQKNPTAFYLCASSWSALDNSPLHFGNGTRLTVT.

This sequence joins TRBV18 and TRBJ1-1; D ambiguous. V was pared by 2 bases and J by 2 bases, with 3 bases between. Germline assignment: CDR1 KGHSH and CDR2 LQKENI. CDR3 length: 12 amino acids. The CDR3 nucleotides are TGTGCCAGCTCACCAACAAACACTGAAGCTTTCTTT. Its translation: CASSPTNTEAFF.

V gene TRBV20-1 combines with J gene TRBJ2-3, with D unclear. CDR3 length equals 11 residues. With 6 bases removed from V and 6 bases from J, the gap between germline ends came to 10 bases. Germline CDR1 is DFQATT and CDR2 is SNEGSKA (reference sequence). CDR3 bases: TGCAGTGCAAGGAGAATGGATACGCAGTATTTT. Its translation: CSARRMDTQYF.

This sequence joins TRBV28 and TRBJ1-4; D is possibly TRBD1 (6 bases). This CDR3 spans 15 amino acids. The V gene lost 3 bases and the J gene lost 3 bases, with 11 bases spanning the gap. The germline gives CDR1 MDHEN, CDR2 SYDVKM. The CDR3 sequence is CASSFGGGANEKLFF. The CDR3 coding sequence is TGTGCCAGCAGTTTTGGAGGGGGAGCTAATGAAAAACTGTTTTTT.

The chain is built from TRBV19 and TRBJ1-6; possible D gene TRBD1, 6 bases. The CDR3 runs to 15 residues. Germline-derived CDR1 and CDR2 are LNHDA and SQIVND (reference sequence). The ends were cut back, 5 bases at V and 8 bases at J, with 16 bases in the middle. The CDR3 loop reads CASSLREGGDSPLHF. The DNA for the CDR3 is TGTGCCAGTAGTCTCCGGGAGGGGGGGGATTCACCCCTCCACTTT.